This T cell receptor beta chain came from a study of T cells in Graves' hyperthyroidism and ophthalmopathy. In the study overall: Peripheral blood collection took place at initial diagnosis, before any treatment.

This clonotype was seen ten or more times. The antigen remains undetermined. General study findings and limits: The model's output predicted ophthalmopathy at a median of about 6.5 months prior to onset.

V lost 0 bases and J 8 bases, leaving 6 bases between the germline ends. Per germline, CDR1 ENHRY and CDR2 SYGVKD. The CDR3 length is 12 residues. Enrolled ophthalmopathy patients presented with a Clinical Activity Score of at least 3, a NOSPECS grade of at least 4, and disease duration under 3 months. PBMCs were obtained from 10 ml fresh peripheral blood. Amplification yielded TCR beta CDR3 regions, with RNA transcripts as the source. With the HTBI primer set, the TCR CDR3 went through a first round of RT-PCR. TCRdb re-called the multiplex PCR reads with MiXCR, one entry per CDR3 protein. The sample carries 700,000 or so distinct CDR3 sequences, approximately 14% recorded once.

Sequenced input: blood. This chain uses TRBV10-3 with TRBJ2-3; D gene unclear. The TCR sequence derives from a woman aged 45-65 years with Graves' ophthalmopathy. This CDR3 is CAISESIITQYF. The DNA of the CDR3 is TGTGCCATCAGTGAGTCGATAATTACGCAGTATTTT.